This T cell receptor (beta chain) stems from a study of T-cell memory formation after mild COVID-19. For the study at large: Clusters of TCRs were largely donor specific. Findings and caveats of the study: CD4+ bias marked clones expanding day 15 to 37, unlike balanced contracting clones. In second-wave clones peaking day 37, SARS-CoV-2 specificity remained unconfirmed. Some responding clones appeared in pre-infection memory, suggesting cross-reactive memory joined.

TCRdb reprocessed the 5' RACE reads via MiXCR and lists one record per CDR3 protein. The table shows 350,000 to 550,000 distinct CDR3 sequences, with roughly 18% occurring only once. The ends lost 2 bases at V and 2 bases at J; junction bases unmatched: 5. The V gene's germline CDR1 is LGHNA and CDR2 YNFKEQ. This CDR3 contains 16 residues. This clonotype was seen more than once but under ten times. Its antigen is currently unknown. This receptor was taken from a man between 18 and 35 years old who had mild COVID-19 (a few samples of this study predate the infection). Cell type and time point are not known. The V call is TRBV4-2, the J call TRBJ2-7; 11 bases are a match to TRBD2. Sample: PBMCs or a T cell subset sorted from them (not recorded which). CDR3 protein: CASSQSRLAGTYEQYF. CDR3 coding DNA: TGTGCCAGCAGCCAATCCCGACTAGCGGGGACCTACGAGCAGTACTTC.